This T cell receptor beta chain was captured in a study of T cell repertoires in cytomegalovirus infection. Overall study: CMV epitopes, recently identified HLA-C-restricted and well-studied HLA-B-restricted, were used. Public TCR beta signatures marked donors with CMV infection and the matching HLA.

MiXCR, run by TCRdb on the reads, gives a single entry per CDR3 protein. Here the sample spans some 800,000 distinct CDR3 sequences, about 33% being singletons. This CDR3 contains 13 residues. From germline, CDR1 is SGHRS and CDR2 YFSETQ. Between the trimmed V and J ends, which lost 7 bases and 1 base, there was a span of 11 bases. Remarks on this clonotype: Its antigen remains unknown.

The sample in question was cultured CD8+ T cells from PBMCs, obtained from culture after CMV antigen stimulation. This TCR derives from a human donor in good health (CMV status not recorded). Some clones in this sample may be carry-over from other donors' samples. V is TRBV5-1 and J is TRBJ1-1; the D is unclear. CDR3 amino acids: CASWETGNTEAFF. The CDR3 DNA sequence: TGCGCCAGCTGGGAGACGGGGAACACTGAAGCTTTCTTT.